The 5 T cell receptor beta chains reported below all come from one sample, sequenced in a study of blood T cell repertoires in COVID-19 (TCRdb year 2020). The library was obtained by the immunoSEQ multiplex PCR assay. What TCRdb holds here is the immuneACCESS table cut down to in-frame rearrangements. Part of the clones is not present; checked against another copy, under half of the missing clones reflect an unresolved V gene, and the others are unexplained. In all, the sample holds 250,000 to 300,000 clones, and roughly 85% of those were seen once. The top ten constitute 3.5% to 5.5% of the sample. Sequenced material: peripheral blood. These receptors all stem from a man aged 55 to 70 who had recovered from COVID-19.

This chain connects TRBV18 to TRBJ2-1; 7 positions agree with TRBD2. The J segment lost 1 base and the V segment lost 3 bases, leaving 12 bases of the junction unmatched. Germline lookup yields CDR1 KGHSH and CDR2 LQKENI. CDR3 size: 18 residues. The CDR3 protein is CASSPTRLERESYNEQFF. The CDR3 bases are TGTGCCAGCTCACCTACCCGCCTTGAGCGGGAATCCTACAATGAGCAGTTCTTC.

The chain combines TRBV9 with TRBJ1-4; D perhaps matches TRBD1 (5 bases). The V and J ends lost 4 bases and 4 bases respectively, with 8 bases between them. The CDR3 totals 13 residues. Germline assignment: CDR1 SGDLS and CDR2 YYNGEE. The CDR3 sequence is CASSPGVNEKLFF. The CDR3 DNA is TGTGCCAGCAGCCCGGGGGTTAATGAAAAACTGTTTTTT.

CDR3 coding DNA: TGTGCCAGCAGTTACTTTCCCGGGTACGAGCAGTACTTC. It codes for CASSYFPGYEQYF. The V and J genes are TRBV6-7 and TRBJ2-7; D is uncertain. TRBV6-7 is annotated as an ORF whose role is uncertain. The CDR3 loop spans 13 amino acids. V was trimmed by 1 base and J by 4 bases, leaving 8 bases between them.

The V gene is TRBV5-1, the J gene TRBJ1-2; D not certain. Between the trimmed V and J ends, which lost 3 bases and 2 bases, there was a span of 11 bases. Per germline, CDR1 SGHRS and CDR2 YFSETQ. The CDR3 extends over 14 amino acids. The CDR3 reads CASSSQTTNYGYTF. CDR3 coding DNA: TGCGCCAGCAGCTCCCAGACAACCAACTATGGCTACACCTTC.

J is TRBJ1-1 and V is TRBV27; D might be TRBD1 (6 bases). V lost 6 bases and J lost 2, with 25 bases in between. The germline V gene encodes CDR1 MNHEY and CDR2 SMNVEV (reference sequence). The CDR3 consists of 18 residues. The CDR3 loop reads CASRSRKGGAMVNTEAFF. The CDR3 DNA is TGTGCCAGCAGGTCCAGAAAGGGGGGGGCCATGGTTAACACTGAAGCTTTCTTT.